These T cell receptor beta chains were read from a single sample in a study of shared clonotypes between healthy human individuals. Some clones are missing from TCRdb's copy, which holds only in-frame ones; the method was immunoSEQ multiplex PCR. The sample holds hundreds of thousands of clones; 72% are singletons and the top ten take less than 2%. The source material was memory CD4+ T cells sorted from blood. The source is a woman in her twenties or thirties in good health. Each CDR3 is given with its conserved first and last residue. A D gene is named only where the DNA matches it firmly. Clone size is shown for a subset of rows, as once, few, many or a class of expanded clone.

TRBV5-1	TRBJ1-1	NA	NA	TGCGCCAGCAGCCCCAGACCGGTAAAAAACACTGAAGCTTTCTTT	CASSPRPVKNTEAFF
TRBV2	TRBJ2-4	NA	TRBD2	TGTGCCAGCAGTGTCGGCTCACTAGCGGGCGGGGGAGGCATTCAGTACTTC	CASSVGSLAGGGGIQYF
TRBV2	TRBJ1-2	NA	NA	TGTGCCAGCACCCCCGCATTGGCGGCAGGAAAAATCTATGGCTACACCTTC	CASTPALAAGKIYGYTF
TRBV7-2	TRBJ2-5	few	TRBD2	TGTGCCAGCCTAGGTAGCGGGGTGTGGGAAGAGACCCAGTACTTC	CASLGSGVWEETQYF
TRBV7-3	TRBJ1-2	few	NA	TGTGCCAGCAGCTTAACGACAGCTACTAACTATGGCTACACCTTC	CASSLTTATNYGYTF
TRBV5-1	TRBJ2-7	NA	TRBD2	TGCGCCAGCAGCTTCAGCGGGAGCTCGGACTACGAGCAGTACTTC	CASSFSGSSDYEQYF
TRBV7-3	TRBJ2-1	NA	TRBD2	TGTGCCAGCAGCCCGGGACTAGCGGGAGTCGATGAGCAGTTCTTC	CASSPGLAGVDEQFF
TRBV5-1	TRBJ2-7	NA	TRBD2	TGCGCCAGCAGCGGGAGGGGGACTAGCGGTTACGAGCAGTACTTC	CASSGRGTSGYEQYF
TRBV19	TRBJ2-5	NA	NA	TGTGCCAGTAGTATTAGAGGGCGGGGAGAGACCCAGTACTTC	CASSIRGRGETQYF
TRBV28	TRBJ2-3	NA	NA	TGTGCCAGCAGTCTATCGGGGCCCAGCACAGATACGCAGTATTTT	CASSLSGPSTDTQYF
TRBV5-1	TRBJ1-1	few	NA	TGCGCCAGCAGCCCTAGTAGGAGCACTGAAGCTTTCTTT	CASSPSRSTEAFF
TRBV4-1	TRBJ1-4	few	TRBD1	TGCGCCAGCAGCCCAGGGACAGGGGGCCGTTTCGGTAGTGAAAAACTGTTTTTT	CASSPGTGGRFGSEKLFF
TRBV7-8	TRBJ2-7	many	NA	TGTGCCAGCAGCCTGCTTGAGGGGCCGTCACACGAGCAGTACTTC	CASSLLEGPSHEQYF
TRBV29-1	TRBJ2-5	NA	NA	TGCAGCGTTGAGGAGCGGATCCAAGAGACCCAGTACTTC	CSVEERIQETQYF
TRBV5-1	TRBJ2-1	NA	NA	TGCGCCAGCAGCGACGACGGCGGCCCCTACAATGAGCAGTTCTTC	CASSDDGGPYNEQFF
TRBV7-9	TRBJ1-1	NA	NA	TGTGCCAGCAGCTCCCTCGGGACCCTTGCCCGATTGAACACTGAAGCTTTCTTT	CASSSLGTLARLNTEAFF
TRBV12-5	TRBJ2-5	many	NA	TGTGCTAGTGGTTACGAGGTTCCCGAGACCCAGTACTTC	CASGYEVPETQYF
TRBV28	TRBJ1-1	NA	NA	TGTGCCAGCAGTTCGTCTCGGTCTCCTTCGAACACTGAAGCTTTCTTT	CASSSSRSPSNTEAFF
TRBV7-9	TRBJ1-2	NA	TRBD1	TGTGCCAGCAGTCTTCATGGACAGGCCTATGGCTACACCTTC	CASSLHGQAYGYTF
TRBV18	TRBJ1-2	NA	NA	TGTGCCAGCTCACCACAGGGGAGCCTTAACTATGGCTACACCTTC	CASSPQGSLNYGYTF
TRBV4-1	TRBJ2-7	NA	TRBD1	TGCGCCAGCAGCCCACAGGGGGAGAGGTACGAGCAGTACTTC	CASSPQGERYEQYF
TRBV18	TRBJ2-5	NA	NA	TGTGCCAGCTCACCCGGACCGGGCGGAGAGACCCAGTACTTC	CASSPGPGGETQYF
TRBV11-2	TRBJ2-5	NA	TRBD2	TGTGCCAGCAGCTATGGACTAGCGGGACAGGGGGAGACCCAGTACTTC	CASSYGLAGQGETQYF
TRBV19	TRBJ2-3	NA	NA	TGTGCCAGTAGCCCCTTAGCAGGTTCAACAGATACGCAGTATTTT	CASSPLAGSTDTQYF
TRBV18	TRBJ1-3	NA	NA	TGTGCCAGCTCACCACAGGGAATAGGATCTGGAAACACCATATATTTT	CASSPQGIGSGNTIYF
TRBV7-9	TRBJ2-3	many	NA	TGTGCCAGCAGCCTTGACGGGACAACTAGCACAGATACGCAGTATTTT	CASSLDGTTSTDTQYF
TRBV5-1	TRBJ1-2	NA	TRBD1	TGCGCCAGCAGCTCCGCCGGGACAGGGAAAGGCTACACCTTC	CASSSAGTGKGYTF
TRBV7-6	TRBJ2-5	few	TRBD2	TGTGCCAGCAGCTCAATAGGTAGCGGGAGACCTAGGGAGACCCAGTACTTC	CASSSIGSGRPRETQYF
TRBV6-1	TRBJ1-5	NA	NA	TGTGCCAGCAGTGGGCAGGGAGGCAATCAGCCCCAGCATTTT	CASSGQGGNQPQHF
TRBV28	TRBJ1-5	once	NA	TGTGCCAGCAGTTCCCCGTCGAGCAATCAGCCCCAGCATTTT	CASSSPSSNQPQHF
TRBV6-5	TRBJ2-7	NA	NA	TGTGCCAGCAGTTCCCCATTACTGCGAACCTACGAGCAGTACTTC	CASSSPLLRTYEQYF
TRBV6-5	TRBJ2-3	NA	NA	TGTGCCAGCAGTAAGGACCGCGGGGATACGCAGTATTTT	CASSKDRGDTQYF
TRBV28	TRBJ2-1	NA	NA	TGTGCCAGCTACTCACGAGCGGGTTTCGACAATGAGCAGTTCTTC	CASYSRAGFDNEQFF
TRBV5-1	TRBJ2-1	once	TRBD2	TGCGCCAGCAGCCGTTCGACTAGCGGGTATACTAGCTCCTACAATGAGCAGTTCTTC	CASSRSTSGYTSSYNEQFF
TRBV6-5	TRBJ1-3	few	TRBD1	TGTGCCAGCAGTAAAGACAGGGACCCTGGAAACACCATATATTTT	CASSKDRDPGNTIYF
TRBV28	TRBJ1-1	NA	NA	TGTGCCAGCAGTTCTCATACCAACACTGAAGCTTTCTTT	CASSSHTNTEAFF
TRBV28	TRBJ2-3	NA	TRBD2	TGTGCCAGCAGCCTGGGTGGGCGGGAGTTAGATACGCAGTATTTT	CASSLGGRELDTQYF
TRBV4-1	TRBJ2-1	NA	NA	TGCGCCAGCAGCCTGGGCCGGGCCGGGAACAATGAGCAGTTCTTC	CASSLGRAGNNEQFF
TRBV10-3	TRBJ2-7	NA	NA	TGTGCCATCAGTGGGGGGCGGGGAGGGATCGAGCAGTACTTC	CAISGGRGGIEQYF
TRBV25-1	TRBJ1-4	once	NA	TGTGCCAGCAGTCGGGGGGCGGGTGAAAAACTGTTTTTT	CASSRGAGEKLFF